The next 24 T cell receptor beta chains were all read from a single sample in a study of blood T cells in healthy people across ages. PCR was performed a second time for 7 to 11 cycles using a sample-barcoded 5' primer and a J-beta primer mix. TCRdb analysed the 5' RACE reads with MiXCR anew, one entry per CDR3 protein. The data contain 550,000 to 800,000 distinct CDR3 sequences, 21% of them seen just once; the ten biggest clones take up 3.6%. The sample consisted of blood. The receptors originated from a man aged 65 to 79 in good health.

This chain joins TRBV5-4 and TRBJ2-5, with D perhaps assigned TRBD1 or TRBD2 (5 bases each). Trimming shortened V by 3 bases and J by 5 bases, and 14 bases separated the two germline ends. Germline V gene data show CDR1 as SGHNT and CDR2 as YYREEE (reference sequence). The CDR3 is made up of 14 amino acids. The CDR3 protein is CASSSGPKGETQYF. The CDR3 coding sequence is TGTGCCAGCAGCTCGGGACCCAAAGGGGAGACCCAGTACTTC.

This clonotype was found a few times. The V call is TRBV20-1, the J call TRBJ2-5, with D unresolved. The J call may be in error: the DNA end matches TRBJ2-1 better. Germline values: CDR1 DFQATT, CDR2 SNEGSKA (reference sequence). This CDR3 spans 17 amino acids. The CDR3 is CSARGMKWQPQGNEQFF. The DNA for the CDR3 is TGCAGTGCTAGAGGTATGAAGTGGCAACCCCAAGGCAATGAGCAGTTCTTC.

The V gene is TRBV11-2, the J gene TRBJ2-5; 9 nucleotides line up with TRBD1. The germline CDR1 and CDR2 sequences are SGHAT and FQNNGV. CDR3 length: 23 amino acids. V was clipped by 9 bases and J by 5 bases; unmatched bases: 37. CDR3 residues: CASSGGGRPMRDRDTGNVETQYF. The CDR3 nucleotides are TGTGCCAGTAGCGGAGGAGGGAGACCCATGAGGGACAGGGATACGGGGAATGTGGAGACCCAGTACTTC. Full variable domain (missing parts from reference TRBV11-2 and TRBJ2-5): EAGVAQSPRYKIIEKRQSVAFWCNPISGHATLYWYQQILGQGPKLLIQFQNNGVVDDSQLPKDRFSAERLKGVDSTLKIQPAKLEDSAVYLCASSGGGRPMRDRDTGNVETQYFGPGTRLLVL.

This chain uses TRBV3-1 with TRBJ2-1; 10 bases align to TRBD2. Germline trimming cut 0 bases from V and 6 bases from J; bases unmatched to any gene: 8. This CDR3 contains 17 residues. Per the germline V gene, CDR1 is LGHDT and CDR2 is YNNKEL (reference sequence). The CDR3 DNA is TGTGCCAGCAGCCAAGATCTTAGGACTAGCGGCCTCAATGAGCAGTTCTTC. Encoded protein: CASSQDLRTSGLNEQFF.

This clonotype has a handful of counts. The gene calls are TRBV30 and TRBJ1-1, with 7 bases matching TRBD1. The CDR3 contains 15 residues. After removal of 4 bases from V and 1 base from J, the junction contained 9 bases not matched to a gene. Germline CDR1 GTSNPN, CDR2 SVGIG (reference sequence). DNA of the CDR3: TGTGCCTGGACGCTACAGGGGTTAACGAACACTGAAGCTTTCTTT. Amino acid sequence: CAWTLQGLTNTEAFF.

V usage is TRBV28 and J usage is TRBJ1-6, with TRBD1 identical over 12 bases. V trimming: 2 bases; J trimming: 10 bases; junction bases outside the gene matches: 12. CDR1 and CDR2 from the germline V gene are MDHEN and SYDVKM. This CDR3 comprises 18 residues. The CDR3 nucleotides are TGTGCCAGCAGTTTACCCGGGACAGGGGGCGCGAGGAGGTCACCCCTCCACTTT. Translation gives CASSLPGTGGARRSPLHF.

In its sample, this clonotype was seen a few times. J is TRBJ2-4 and V is TRBV6-5; 8 nucleotides match TRBD1. The CDR3 runs to 14 residues. Germline trimming cut 2 bases from V and 5 bases from J; bases unmatched to any gene: 2. Germline V gene lookup returns CDR1 MNHEY and CDR2 SVGAGI. In nucleotides, the CDR3 is TGTGCCAGCAGTTACCTGGACAGGGAAAACATTCAGTACTTC. Residues: CASSYLDRENIQYF.

This rearrangement joins TRBV7-2 to TRBJ1-2, with a tentative D call TRBD1 (6 bases). The germline V and J ends were trimmed by 0 bases and 6 bases, with 11 bases remaining between them. Per germline, CDR1 SGHTA and CDR2 FQGNSA. The CDR3 is made up of 14 amino acids. This chain's CDR3 is CASSLAKDSNGYTF. For the CDR3, the DNA is TGTGCCAGCAGCTTAGCTAAGGACAGCAATGGCTACACCTTC. Full variable domain (missing parts from reference TRBV7-2 and TRBJ1-2): GAGVSQSPSNKVTEKGKDVELRCDPISGHTALYWYRQSLGQGLEFLIYFQGNSAPDKSGLPSDRFSAERTGGSVSTLTIQRTQQEDSAVYLCASSLAKDSNGYTFGSGTRLTVV.

This clonotype was observed a few times. This chain links TRBV9 with TRBJ2-5; 10 nucleotides line up with TRBD2. The DNA end favors TRBJ2-1, so the J call may be wrong. Germline V CDR1 and CDR2: SGDLS, YYNGEE. This CDR3 has 15 residues. This CDR3 is CASSVGTSANNEQFF. The DNA for the CDR3 is TGTGCCAGCAGCGTGGGGACTAGCGCGAACAATGAGCAGTTCTTC.

This chain uses TRBV20-1 with TRBJ2-5; 10 nucleotides line up with TRBD1. Trimming at V came to 5 bases and at J to 5 bases, leaving 8 bases not matched to a gene. Germline V CDR1 and CDR2: DFQATT, SNEGSKA (reference sequence). This CDR3 region has 14 residues. Written as DNA, the CDR3 is TGCAGTGCTCCCGGGACAGGGGCGGGTGAGACCCAGTACTTC. It codes for CSAPGTGAGETQYF.

V gene TRBV21-1 combines with J gene TRBJ2-7. TRBV21-1 is an annotated pseudogene. CDR3 length: 13 amino acids. In nucleotides, the CDR3 is TGTGCCAGCGGGTATCTCTGGACCTACGAGCAGTACTTC. Amino acid sequence: CASGYLWTYEQYF.

This clonotype was counted a few times. The rearrangement joins TRBV18 to TRBJ2-3; D is perhaps TRBD2 (6 bases). The CDR3 runs to 16 residues. V lost 5 bases to trimming and J lost 5 bases, with 20 bases between them. From germline, CDR1 is KGHSH and CDR2 LQKENI. CDR3 in amino acids: CASSAGLRGTGDTQYF. The CDR3 DNA reads TGTGCCAGCTCAGCGGGACTTCGGGGGACCGGAGATACGCAGTATTTT.

With respect to this clonotype: A much larger clone sits a single nucleotide away, making a read error possible. This rearrangement joins TRBV20-1 to TRBJ2-5; D is possibly TRBD2 (5 bases). The CDR3 is 14 residues long. CDR1 and CDR2 from the germline V gene are DFQATT and SNEGSKA (reference sequence). The CDR3, as DNA: TGCAGTGCTAGTTCGCGGAGGTTTCAAGAGACCCAGTCCTTC. Amino acids: CSASSRRFQETQSF.

The chain recombines TRBV4-1 with TRBJ2-5; TRBD2 aligns across 8 bases. Near its end, the DNA agrees better with TRBJ2-1, so the J call may be wrong. The CDR3 contains 15 residues. Germline CDR1 MGHRA, CDR2 YSYEKL. The CDR3 region has the DNA TGCGCCAGCAGCCAAGACGGGAGGGCGAACAATGAGCAGTTCTTC. Its translation: CASSQDGRANNEQFF.

The chain joins TRBV20-1 to TRBJ2-1; TRBD2 might be the D (6 bases). CDR1 DFQATT and CDR2 SNEGSKA come from the germline V gene (reference sequence). Trimming removed 3 bases at V and 2 bases at J, with 11 bases between. CDR3 length: 14 amino acids. The CDR3 bases are TGCAGTGCTAGGGGGGGACTTGCCTACAATGAGCAGTTCTTC. Translated: CSARGGLAYNEQFF.

This clonotype was seen more than once but under ten times. This chain uses TRBV24-1 with TRBJ1-5; the D gene is possibly TRBD1 (5 bases). CDR3 length equals 16 residues. Germline values: CDR1 KGHDR, CDR2 SFDVKD. Trimming removed 9 bases at V and 0 bases at J, with 17 bases between. CDR3 in DNA: TGTGCCACCGATCCCGGGACCGACTATAGCAATCAGCCCCAGCATTTT. Protein product: CATDPGTDYSNQPQHF.

The rearrangement links TRBV10-3 to TRBJ1-1; 7 nucleotides align to TRBD1. Germline V gives CDR1 ENHRY, CDR2 SYGVKD. The CDR3 spans 15 residues. V gave up 3 bases and J gave up 6 bases; unmatched junction bases: 10. The CDR3 is CAISDGDRINPEAFF. CDR3 in DNA: TGTGCCATCAGTGACGGGGACAGAATTAATCCTGAAGCTTTCTTT.

This clonotype has just a few counts. This sequence joins TRBV10-2 and TRBJ1-3; D call uncertain. CDR1 is WSHSY, CDR2 SAAADI, per germline. The V gene lost 3 bases and the J gene lost 4 bases, with 13 bases spanning the gap. The CDR3 is 15 amino acids. CDR3 loop: CASSEPGMAGNTIYF. The DNA for the CDR3 is TGCGCCAGCAGTGAACCGGGGATGGCAGGAAACACCATATATTTT.

In this sample, this clonotype turned up a few times. The rearrangement joins TRBV3-1 to TRBJ2-3; D uncertain. CDR3 length: 11 residues. Germline CDR1 is LGHDT and CDR2 is YNNKEL (reference sequence). V was pared by 2 bases and J by 8 bases, with 5 bases between. This chain's CDR3 is CASSQSSTQYF. The CDR3 nucleotides read TGTGCCAGCAGCCAATCTTCTACGCAGTATTTT.

In its sample, this clonotype was seen many times. The chain couples TRBV7-2 to TRBJ2-5, with 12 bases fitting TRBD2. CDR3 length equals 16 residues. In germline, CDR1 is SGHTA, CDR2 FQGNSA. Trimming at V came to 1 base and at J to 10 bases, leaving 10 bases not matched to a gene. CDR3 bases: TGTGCCAGCAGCTTAGATTCTAGCGGGAGGGCCTCGAACCAGTACTTC. It is translated as CASSLDSSGRASNQYF.

This clonotype was found many times. The J gene is TRBJ2-5, the V gene TRBV7-6; D unresolved. The germline CDR1 and CDR2 sequences are SGHVS and FNYEAQ. CDR3 size: 18 residues. The V and J ends lost 1 base and 2 bases respectively, with 20 bases between them. CDR3: CASSLEARHPNRQETQYF. The CDR3 DNA follows: TGTGCCAGCAGCTTAGAAGCTAGACACCCTAATCGACAAGAGACCCAGTACTTC.

The rearrangement links TRBV29-1 to TRBJ2-3; D possibly corresponds to TRBD1 (5 bases). Germline V gene sequence: CDR1 SQVTM, CDR2 ANQGSEA. V lost 6 bases and J lost 2, with 9 bases in between. This CDR3 has 12 residues. CDR3 sequence (DNA): TGCAGCGTGGGGCCTTCCACAGATACGCAGTATTTT. It encodes CSVGPSTDTQYF.

This clonotype was seen only a few times. This chain joins TRBV4-1 and TRBJ2-3; maybe TRBD1 (6 bases). V was trimmed by 2 bases and J by 3 bases, leaving 18 bases between them. This CDR3 region has 17 residues. CDR1 is MGHRA, CDR2 YSYEKL, per germline. CDR3 sequence reads: CASSQLQGRMLTDTQYF. Here the CDR3 DNA reads TGCGCCAGCAGCCAACTACAGGGTAGGATGTTGACAGATACGCAGTATTTT.

In its sample, this clonotype was seen a few times. The genes are TRBV20-1 and TRBJ2-7; 9 nucleotides agree with TRBD1. The junction had 8 bases not matched to a gene; V was cut back by 5 bases and J by 3 bases. Germline CDR1 and CDR2: DFQATT and SNEGSKA (reference sequence). The CDR3 consists of 14 residues. As DNA, the CDR3 is TGCAGTGCTGGACCGTGGACAGGGGACTACGAGCAGTACTTC. Translating gives CSAGPWTGDYEQYF.